The 9 T cell receptor beta chains reported below all come from one sample, sequenced in a study of blood T cell repertoires in COVID-19. Using immunoSEQ multiplex PCR, the repertoire was profiled, and TCRdb retains in-frame clones only, with some absent. In the table there are approximately 100,000 clones, over 75% of which are singletons. Sequencing was done on a sample of peripheral blood. These receptors all come from a human donor in a cohort sampled during active COVID-19.

The chain joins TRBV3-1 (or the pseudogene TRBV3-2) to TRBJ2-1; 13 bases fit TRBD2. CDR3 length equals 15 residues. Germline V gene data show CDR1 as LGHDT and CDR2 as YNNKEL (reference sequence). V trimming: 3 bases; J trimming: 10 bases; junction bases outside the gene matches: 6. CDR3: CASSQTTSGRREQFF. The CDR3 DNA sequence: TGTGCCAGCAGCCAGACGACTAGCGGGAGGCGCGAGCAGTTCTTC.

This chain connects TRBV6-5 to TRBJ1-6; D ambiguous. The CDR3 has 14 amino acids. The germline V gene has CDR1 MNHEY and CDR2 SVGAGI. V was cut by 2 bases and J by 7 bases, with 9 bases left in between. The CDR3 sequence is CASSYGERNSPLHF. The CDR3 DNA is TGTGCCAGCAGTTACGGAGAGAGGAATTCACCCCTCCACTTT.

Regarding this clone: This could be a read error, since a much larger clone is one nucleotide away. The genes are TRBV9 and TRBJ2-3, with D perhaps matching TRBD2 (5 bases). The CDR3 contains 14 residues. CDR1 and CDR2 (germline): SGDLS, YYNGEE. Deletions cut 3 bases from V and 1 base from J, with 9 bases between. As DNA, the CDR3 is TGTGCCAGCAGCGCAGAGGGATGCACAGATACGCAGTATTTT. Its protein product is CASSAEGCTDTQYF.

There are a few counts of this clone. This rearrangement joins TRBV6-5 to TRBJ2-7; maybe TRBD2 (6 bases). Germline CDR1 MNHEY, CDR2 SVGAGI. The CDR3 sequence is 14 residues long. V lost 5 bases, J lost 0 bases, and 11 bases lay in between. The CDR3 coding sequence is TGTGCCAGCAGTCCCCGGGGGACCTCCTACGAGCAGTACTTC. Amino acid sequence: CASSPRGTSYEQYF.

This chain's CDR3 is CASSQRTVSYNSPLHF. The CDR3 bases are TGCGCCAGCAGCCAAAGAACAGTCTCCTATAATTCACCCCTCCACTTT. This chain links TRBV4-1 with TRBJ1-6; no clear D gene. V dropped 2 bases and J dropped 0 bases, with 8 bases sitting between them. Germline V CDR1 and CDR2: MGHRA, YSYEKL. CDR3 size: 16 residues.

This chain uses TRBV11-2 with TRBJ2-3; 8 bases line up with TRBD1. Germline V lookup: CDR1 SGHAT, CDR2 FQNNGV. The CDR3 has 17 amino acids. V lost 0 bases, J lost 5 bases, and 10 bases stayed unmatched. In nucleotides, the CDR3 is TGTGCCAGCAGCTTAGAACAGGGCAGGGGGCGGGGAGATACGCAGTATTTT. It yields the protein CASSLEQGRGRGDTQYF.

A few counts support this clone. The chain carries TRBV19 and TRBJ1-5; D perhaps matches TRBD1 (5 bases). The V and J ends lost 3 bases and 2 bases respectively, with 8 bases between them. The CDR3 spans 14 residues. From germline, CDR1 is LNHDA and CDR2 SQIVND (reference sequence). The CDR3, as DNA: TGTGCCAGTAGTATGGTAGGGGGCAATCAGCCCCAGCATTTT. Translated, it gives CASSMVGGNQPQHF.

V usage is TRBV7-2 and J usage is TRBJ2-5; TRBD2 aligns across 9 bases. CDR1 is SGHTA, CDR2 FQGNSA, per germline. J lost 4 bases, V lost 5 bases, and 11 bases had no gene match. The CDR3 length is 16 residues. In DNA, the CDR3 is TGTGCCAGCAGCCCTGAGGGTAGCGGGGGCCGAGAGACCCAGTACTTC. Its protein product is CASSPEGSGGRETQYF.

This clone has only a few counts. The rearrangement uses TRBV11-3 and TRBJ2-7; 10 bases are a match to TRBD1. Germline trimming cut 6 bases from V and 2 bases from J; bases unmatched to any gene: 7. The CDR3 extends over 15 amino acids. Germline values: CDR1 SGHNT, CDR2 YENEEA. CDR3 residues: CASSWTGGATYEQYF. DNA for the CDR3: TGTGCCAGCAGTTGGACAGGGGGGGCCACCTACGAGCAGTACTTC.